This entry lists 14 T cell receptor beta chains sequenced from one sample in a study of low-dose radiotherapy and immunotherapy resistance in tumors. Sample time point: before trial treatment. Both TCRalpha and TCRbeta chains were reverse transcribed with V-gene-specific primers. A constant-region primer paired with the V-primer adapter amplified TCRs over about 19 PCR cycles. TCRdb reprocessed the reads with MiXCR, giving one entry per CDR3 protein. The table lists about 64,000 distinct CDR3 sequences, around a quarter of them singletons. The sequences come from PBMCs, collected before treatment. The source is a male donor with rectosigmoid adenocarcinoma.

This clonotype was detected once. In DNA, the CDR3 is TGTGCCAGCAGTTCCCTGACAGGGGGGACTCCACCCTACAATGAGCAGTTCTTC. Residues: CASSSLTGGTPPYNEQFF. The chain carries TRBV28 and TRBJ2-1; 9 positions match TRBD1. Germline CDR1 is MDHEN and CDR2 is SYDVKM. This CDR3 contains 18 residues. Trimming took 4 bases from V and 2 from J; bases not matched to a gene: 12.

This chain uses TRBV7-8 with TRBJ2-7, with D possibly TRBD2 on 6 matching bases. CDR3 length equals 15 residues. In germline, CDR1 is SGHVS, CDR2 FQNEAQ. Trimming removed 5 bases from V and 2 bases from J, with 16 bases in between. In DNA form, the CDR3 reads TGTGCCAGCAGCCCGAAGGGACTGATAACCTACGAGCAGTACTTC. Translating it yields CASSPKGLITYEQYF.

In its sample, this clonotype was seen many times. The chain combines TRBV11-2 with TRBJ2-6, with D hard to call. The germline V and J ends were trimmed by 1 base and 0 bases, with 10 bases remaining between them. CDR3 length: 17 residues. Germline V gives CDR1 SGHAT, CDR2 FQNNGV. CDR3 loop: CASSLASPSSGANVLTF. The DNA for the CDR3 is TGTGCCAGCAGCTTAGCATCACCGAGCTCTGGGGCCAACGTCCTGACTTTC. The full variable domain, completed using reference TRBV11-2 and TRBJ2-6, is EAGVAQSPRYKIIEKRQSVAFWCNPISGHATLYWYQQILGQGPKLLIQFQNNGVVDDSQLPKDRFSAERLKGVDSTLKIQPAKLEDSAVYLCASSLASPSSGANVLTFGAGSRLTVL.

In this sample, this clonotype turned up many times. This chain links TRBV11-2 with TRBJ2-2; D gene ambiguous. Deletions cut 6 bases from V and 1 base from J, with 15 bases between. Germline CDR1 reads SGHAT; CDR2 reads FQNNGV. The CDR3 totals 16 residues. The CDR3 here is CASRSLGIQNTGELFF. For the CDR3, the DNA is TGTGCCAGCAGGTCCCTTGGAATACAGAACACCGGGGAGCTGTTTTTT.

Concerning this clonotype: A far bigger clonotype differs at one base, so this is likely a read error. The rearrangement uses TRBV24-1 and TRBJ2-7; TRBD1 matches at 8 bases. CDR3 length: 15 residues. Germline trimming cut 2 bases from V and 7 bases from J; bases unmatched to any gene: 9. The germline V gene has CDR1 KGHDR and CDR2 SFDVKD. The CDR3 nucleotides read TGTGCCACCAGTGATTCAGACAGGGGTGGGAATGAGCAGTACTTC. Amino acid sequence: CATSDSDRGGNEQYF.

This clonotype was detected many times. The chain uses TRBV9 and TRBJ2-3, with D perhaps being TRBD1 or TRBD2 (5 bases each). The CDR3 runs 14 residues. The germline V and J ends were trimmed by 6 bases and 0 bases, with 11 bases remaining between them. The germline gives CDR1 SGDLS, CDR2 YYNGEE. For the CDR3, the DNA is TGTGCCAGCAACCCCTGGGGGAGCACAGATACGCAGTATTTT. The encoded protein is CASNPWGSTDTQYF. Full variable domain (missing parts from reference TRBV9 and TRBJ2-3): DSGVTQTPKHLITATGQRVTLRCSPRSGDLSVYWYQQSLDQGLQFLIQYYNGEERAKGNILERFSAQQFPDLHSELNLSSLELGDSALYFCASNPWGSTDTQYFGPGTRLTVL.

This clonotype was detected a few times. Since a much larger clone is just one base distant, this may be a read error. This sequence joins TRBV3-1 and TRBJ2-5, with D maybe TRBD2 (6 bases). The CDR3 runs 19 residues. Germline V gene data show CDR1 as LGHDT and CDR2 as YNNKEL (reference sequence). With 1 base removed from V and 4 bases from J, the gap between germline ends came to 25 bases. The CDR3 sequence: CASSQAIGSASMVTETQYF. CDR3 DNA sequence: TGTGCCAGCAGCCAAGCGATCGGGAGCGCTTCGATGGTTACAGAGACCCAGTACTTC.

V is TRBV9 and J is TRBJ2-7, with a tentative D call TRBD1 (6 bases). The V end was cut by 3 bases, the J end by 0 bases, with 10 bases between. This CDR3 spans 14 amino acids. Germline-derived CDR1 and CDR2 are SGDLS and YYNGEE. This CDR3 reads CASSEGDNSYEQYF. CDR3 nucleotides: TGTGCCAGCAGCGAGGGGGACAACTCCTACGAGCAGTACTTC.

This clonotype showed up many times. The chain recombines TRBV28 with TRBJ2-1; 9 positions agree with TRBD2. Trimming cost V 3 bases and J 7 bases; bases outside gene matches: 4. Germline CDR1 and CDR2: MDHEN and SYDVKM. The CDR3 has 14 amino acids. The CDR3: CASSFGGGGNEQFF. DNA for the CDR3: TGTGCCAGCAGTTTTGGCGGGGGGGGGAATGAGCAGTTCTTC.

The CDR3 loop reads CASSMRGNTEAFF. In DNA, the CDR3 is TGTGCCAGTAGTATGAGGGGGAACACTGAAGCTTTCTTT. The V call is TRBV19, the J call TRBJ1-1; D may be TRBD1 (5 bases). Trimming removed 3 bases from V and 1 base from J, with 6 bases in between. This CDR3 comprises 13 residues. The germline V gene has CDR1 LNHDA and CDR2 SQIVND (reference sequence).

The chain couples TRBV4-2 to TRBJ1-1; D is ambiguous. V was clipped by 3 bases and J by 6 bases, with 14 bases between them. Per germline, CDR1 LGHNA and CDR2 YNFKEQ. The CDR3 has 14 amino acids. The CDR3 coding sequence is TGTGCCAGCAGCCATCTTACCCGGGCAGCTGAAGCTTTCTTT. Translated, it gives CASSHLTRAAEAFF.

The chain uses TRBV20-1 and TRBJ1-6; 7 bases match TRBD1. Germline V gene data show CDR1 as DFQATT and CDR2 as SNEGSKA (reference sequence). The CDR3 totals 13 residues. V was clipped by 6 bases and J by 9 bases; unmatched bases: 8. The CDR3 spells CSAGGGDSSPLHF. The CDR3 nucleotides read TGCAGTGCCGGGGGGGGGGACAGTTCACCCCTCCACTTT.

This clonotype was detected only a few times. The chain carries TRBV7-2 and TRBJ2-5; D not resolved. V lost 3 bases and J lost 2, with 7 bases in between. The CDR3 runs 13 residues. Germline loops: CDR1 SGHTA, CDR2 FQGNSA. The CDR3 coding sequence is TGTGCCAGCAGCTTCGCGACACAAGAGACCCAGTACTTC. Translated, it gives CASSFATQETQYF. Looking up the rest from reference TRBV7-2 and TRBJ2-5 gives the full variable domain: GAGVSQSPSNKVTEKGKDVELRCDPISGHTALYWYRQSLGQGLEFLIYFQGNSAPDKSGLPSDRFSAERTGGSVSTLTIQRTQQEDSAVYLCASSFATQETQYFGPGTRLLVL.

The sample holds many counts of this clonotype. The CDR3 region has the DNA TGTGCCAGCAGAGGGGTCTGGGGCGGGAGTGGGTACGAGCAGTACTTC. Translation gives CASRGVWGGSGYEQYF. The chain combines TRBV28 with TRBJ2-7; 7 bases line up with TRBD2. Germline trimming cut 6 bases from V and 4 bases from J; bases unmatched to any gene: 15. The CDR3 contains 16 residues. Germline V gene lookup returns CDR1 MDHEN and CDR2 SYDVKM.